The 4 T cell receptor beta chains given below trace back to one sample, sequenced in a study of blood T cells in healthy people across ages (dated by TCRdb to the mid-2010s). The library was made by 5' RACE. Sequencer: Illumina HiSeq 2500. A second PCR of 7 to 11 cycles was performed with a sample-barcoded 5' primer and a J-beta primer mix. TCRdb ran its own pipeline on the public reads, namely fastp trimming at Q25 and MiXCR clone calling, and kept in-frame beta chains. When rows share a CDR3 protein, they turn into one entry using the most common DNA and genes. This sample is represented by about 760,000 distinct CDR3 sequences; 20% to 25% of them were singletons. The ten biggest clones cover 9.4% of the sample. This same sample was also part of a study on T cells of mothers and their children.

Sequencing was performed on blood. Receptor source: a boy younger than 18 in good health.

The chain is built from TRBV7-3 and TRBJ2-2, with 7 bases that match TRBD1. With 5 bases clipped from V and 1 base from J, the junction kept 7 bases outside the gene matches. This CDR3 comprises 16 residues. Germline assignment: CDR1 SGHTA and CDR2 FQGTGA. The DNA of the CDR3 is TGTGCCAGCAGCATGGGGACAGTCGGGAACACCGGGGAGCTGTTTTTT. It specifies CASSMGTVGNTGELFF.

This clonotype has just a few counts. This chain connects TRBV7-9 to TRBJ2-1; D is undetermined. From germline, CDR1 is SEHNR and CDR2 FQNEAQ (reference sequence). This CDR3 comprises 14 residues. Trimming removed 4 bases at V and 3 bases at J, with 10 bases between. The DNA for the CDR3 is TGTGCCAGCAGCTCATCACACGGCTACAATGAGCAGTTCTTC. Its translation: CASSSSHGYNEQFF.

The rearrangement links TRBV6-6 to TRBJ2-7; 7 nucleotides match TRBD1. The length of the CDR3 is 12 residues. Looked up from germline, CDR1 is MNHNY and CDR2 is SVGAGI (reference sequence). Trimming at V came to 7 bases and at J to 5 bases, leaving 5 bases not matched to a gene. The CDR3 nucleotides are TGTGCCAGCAACCCGACAGGGAACGAGCAGTACTTC. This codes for CASNPTGNEQYF.

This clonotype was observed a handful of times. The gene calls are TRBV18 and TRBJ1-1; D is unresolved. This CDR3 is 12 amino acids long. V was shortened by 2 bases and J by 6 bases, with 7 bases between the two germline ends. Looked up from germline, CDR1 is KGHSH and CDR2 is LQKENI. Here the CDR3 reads CASSPGSAEAFF. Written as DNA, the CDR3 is TGTGCCAGCTCACCAGGTAGCGCTGAAGCTTTCTTT.